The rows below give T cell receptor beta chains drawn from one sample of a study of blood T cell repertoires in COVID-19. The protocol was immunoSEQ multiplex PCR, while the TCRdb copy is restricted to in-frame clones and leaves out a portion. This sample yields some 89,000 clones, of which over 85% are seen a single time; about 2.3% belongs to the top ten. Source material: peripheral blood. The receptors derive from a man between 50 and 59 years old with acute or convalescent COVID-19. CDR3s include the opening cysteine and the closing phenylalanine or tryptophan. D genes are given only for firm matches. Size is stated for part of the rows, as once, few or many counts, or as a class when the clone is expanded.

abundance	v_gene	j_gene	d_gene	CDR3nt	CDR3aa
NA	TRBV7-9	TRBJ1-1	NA	TGTGCCAGCAGCCGGGTACAGGTCAACACTGAAGCTTTCTTT	CASSRVQVNTEAFF
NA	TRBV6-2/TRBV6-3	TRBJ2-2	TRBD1	TGTGCCAGCAGCGGCACAGGGGTCGGGGAGCTGTTTTTT	CASSGTGVGELFF
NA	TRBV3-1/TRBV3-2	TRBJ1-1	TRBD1	TGTGCCAGCAGCCTATCAGGGGGGAAGAACACTGAAGCTTTCTTT	CASSLSGGKNTEAFF
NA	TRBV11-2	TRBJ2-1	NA	TGTGCCAGCAGCTTCGGACCTTGGGGGACAAGAGTCAATGAGCAGTTCTTC	CASSFGPWGTRVNEQFF
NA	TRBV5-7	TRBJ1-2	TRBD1	TGTGCCAGCAGCTTGGACAGGGGGCTGGATGGCTACACCTTC	CASSLDRGLDGYTF
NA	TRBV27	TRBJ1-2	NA	TGTGCCAGCAGTTTTCGACAGACAGATGGCTACACCTTC	CASSFRQTDGYTF
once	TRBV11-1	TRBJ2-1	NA	TGTGCCAGCAGCCTCTATTCGTACAATGAGCAGTTCTTC	CASSLYSYNEQFF
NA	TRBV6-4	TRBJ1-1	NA	TGTGCCAGCAGTGACCCGTGGGGGGAAGACACTGAAGCTTTCTTT	CASSDPWGEDTEAFF
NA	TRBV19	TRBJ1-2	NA	TGTGCCAGTAGTATAGGGGGGACATTCCTCCTTTCCGCTGGCTACACCTTC	CASSIGGTFLLSAGYTF
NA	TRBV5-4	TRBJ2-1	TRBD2	TGTGCCAGCAGCTTCAGGAGACTAGCGGGAGCAAATGAGCAGTTCTTC	CASSFRRLAGANEQFF
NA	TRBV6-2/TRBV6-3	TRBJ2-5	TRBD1	TGTGCCAGCAGTTACCTACCGGGACAGAGACAAGAGACCCAGTACTTC	CASSYLPGQRQETQYF
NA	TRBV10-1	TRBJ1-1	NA	TGCGCCAGCAGTGTGGGAGTGAACACTGAAGCTTTCTTT	CASSVGVNTEAFF
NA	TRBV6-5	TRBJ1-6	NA	TGTGCCAGCAGTCCCCGGGAATCCCCTTATTCACCCCTCCACTTT	CASSPRESPYSPLHF
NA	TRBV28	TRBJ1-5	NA	TGTGCCAGCAGTTTACTAATTCAGCCCCAGCATTTT	CASSLLIQPQHF
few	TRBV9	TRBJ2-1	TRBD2	TGTGCCAGCAGCGTAGGTAGCGGGGATTGGAATGAGCAGTTCTTC	CASSVGSGDWNEQFF
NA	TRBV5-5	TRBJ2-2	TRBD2	TGTGCCAGCAGCCCCATTAGCGGGAGGGAATCCGGGGAGCTGTTTTTT	CASSPISGRESGELFF
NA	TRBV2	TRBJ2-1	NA	TGTGCCAGCAGGGTGGAGGGCGATGAGCAGTTCTTC	CASRVEGDEQFF
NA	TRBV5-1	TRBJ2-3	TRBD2	TGCGCCAGCAGTCCCGGCCGGAGGAGCGGGAGGGCCCAATATGGAGATACGCAGTATTTT	CASSPGRRSGRAQYGDTQYF